The 18 T cell receptor beta chains given below trace back to one sample, sequenced in a study of blood T cell repertoires in COVID-19. The table came from immunoSEQ multiplex PCR; TCRdb's copy has only in-frame clones and leaves some out. The data contain 100,000 to 120,000 clones, less than 85% of them seen just once; the ten biggest clones take up 3% to 4%. Material for sequencing was peripheral blood. Source of these receptors: a woman of 80 years or more with acute or convalescent COVID-19.

CDR3 nucleotides: TGTGCCAGCAGCCCCCTCGCGGGGTTTCGCTACACCTTC. Residues: CASSPLAGFRYTF. V and J are TRBV14 and TRBJ1-2; unclear D gene. CDR1 is SGHDN and CDR2 is FVKESK in the germline V gene. Trimming removed 4 bases at V and 9 bases at J, with 15 bases between. This CDR3 is built from 13 residues.

The chain couples TRBV10-1 to TRBJ2-7, with D perhaps TRBD1 (6 bases). The germline V and J ends were trimmed by 8 bases and 4 bases, with 12 bases remaining between them. The CDR3 is 12 amino acids. CDR1 WNHNN and CDR2 SYGVQD come from the germline V gene (reference sequence). The CDR3 sequence: CASGTYSYEQYF. The CDR3 DNA sequence: TGCGCCAGCGGGACATATAGTTACGAGCAGTACTTC.

V usage is TRBV6-2 or TRBV6-3 and J usage is TRBJ1-1; TRBD1 agrees at 10 bases. The CDR3 loop spans 16 amino acids. After removal of 2 bases from V and 3 bases from J, the junction contained 6 bases not matched to a gene. Germline-derived CDR1 and CDR2 are MNHEY and SVGEGT. In nucleotides, the CDR3 is TGTGCCAGCAGTTACAGGCTCGGGACAGGGGACACTGAAGCTTTCTTT. It yields the protein CASSYRLGTGDTEAFF.

The rearrangement joins TRBV5-4 to TRBJ2-2; 8 bases are a match to TRBD2. This CDR3 has 15 residues. The V and J ends lost 4 bases and 6 bases, in that order; junction bases with no gene match: 8. Per the germline V gene, CDR1 is SGHNT and CDR2 is YYREEE (reference sequence). The CDR3 DNA follows: TGTGCCAGCAGCGAAGCGGGAGTCTTCGCCGGGGAGCTGTTTTTT. Residues: CASSEAGVFAGELFF.

This clone was seen a handful of times. The gene calls are TRBV4-3 and TRBJ1-5; 7 bases are shared with TRBD1. The J segment lost 6 bases and the V segment lost 0 bases, leaving 5 bases of the junction unmatched. CDR3 length equals 15 residues. Per the germline V gene, CDR1 is LGHNA and CDR2 is YSLEER. For the CDR3, the DNA is TGCGCCAGCAGCCAAGAGCGACAGGGCGGTCAGCCCCAGCATTTT. Its translation: CASSQERQGGQPQHF.

This chain links TRBV19 with TRBJ1-4; 9 bases align to TRBD1. The CDR3 length is 16 residues. From germline, CDR1 is LNHDA and CDR2 SQIVND (reference sequence). The junction had 11 bases not matched to a gene; V was cut back by 4 bases and J by 8 bases. CDR3 residues: CASSKTGTGRDEKLFF. As DNA, the CDR3 is TGTGCCAGTAGTAAAACAGGGACAGGGAGAGACGAAAAACTGTTTTTT.

In its sample, this clone was seen many times. The chain couples TRBV5-1 to TRBJ2-2; 7 nucleotides line up with TRBD1. The germline gives CDR1 SGHRS, CDR2 YFSETQ. The CDR3 covers 17 residues. With V trimmed by 0 bases and J by 4 bases, 9 bases remained unmatched. The CDR3 DNA reads as TGCGCCAGCAGCTTGGGGACAGGAGTCGCTTTCACCGGGGAGCTGTTTTTT. It codes for CASSLGTGVAFTGELFF.

The gene calls are TRBV23-1 and TRBJ2-1; TRBD2 aligns across 8 bases. TRBV23-1 falls under the ORF class, with uncertain function. V shed 3 bases, J shed 2 bases, and the junction held 15 bases outside the gene matches. This CDR3 has 19 amino acids. The CDR3 nucleotides read TGCGCCAGCAGTCAGCCCAACCCCTCTGGCGGGGGGACCTACAATGAGCAGTTCTTC. Its translation is CASSQPNPSGGGTYNEQFF.

This chain joins TRBV3-1 (or the pseudogene TRBV3-2) and TRBJ2-3, with TRBD1 matching 7 bases. The V gene's germline CDR1 is LGHDT and CDR2 YNNKEL (reference sequence). The CDR3 sequence is 16 residues long. Losses at the gene ends were 3 bases for V and 2 bases for J; bases not matched to a gene: 8. The CDR3 DNA reads as TGTGCCAGCAGCCATTATCGGGACAGCCTCACAGATACGCAGTATTTT. Translation: CASSHYRDSLTDTQYF.

The chain links TRBV3-1 (or the pseudogene TRBV3-2) to TRBJ2-1; 7 positions match TRBD2. V dropped 4 bases and J dropped 5; count of bases not matched to a gene: 14. This CDR3 comprises 17 residues. The germline CDR1 and CDR2 sequences are LGHDT and YNNKEL (reference sequence). The CDR3 nucleotides are TGTGCCAGCAGCCCCTCCAGCGGCCCTAGCGGAGACAATGAGCAGTTCTTC. Protein sequence: CASSPSSGPSGDNEQFF.

J is TRBJ2-1 and V is TRBV21-1; TRBD2, as called in the table, went unchecked against the DNA. TRBV21-1 is termed a pseudogene. This CDR3 spans 13 amino acids. Here the CDR3 reads CASSKRRGRNRLF. The CDR3, as DNA: TGTGCCAGCAGCAAGAGGAGGGGCAGGAATAGGCTCTTC.

This chain uses TRBV10-3 with TRBJ2-3; 8 bases map to TRBD1. The length of the CDR3 is 14 residues. Per germline, CDR1 ENHRY and CDR2 SYGVKD. Trimming cost V 4 bases and J 3 bases; bases outside gene matches: 3. The CDR3 here is CAISGTGKTDTQYF. CDR3 bases: TGTGCCATCAGTGGGACAGGGAAGACAGATACGCAGTATTTT.

CDR3 region: CSALIGQPNTEAFF. The CDR3 nucleotides are TGCAGCGCTCTTATAGGACAGCCGAACACTGAAGCTTTCTTT. This chain connects TRBV29-1 to TRBJ1-1, with a tentative D call TRBD1 (6 bases). The V end was cut by 7 bases, the J end by 1 base, with 16 bases between. The CDR3 totals 14 residues. Germline V gene lookup returns CDR1 SQVTM and CDR2 ANQGSEA.

The V call is TRBV18, the J call TRBJ2-5; 9 nucleotides agree with TRBD1. The CDR3 totals 14 residues. After removal of 3 bases from V and 4 bases from J, the junction contained 3 bases not matched to a gene. Per the germline V gene, CDR1 is KGHSH and CDR2 is LQKENI. The CDR3 sequence is CASSPGTGRETQYF. CDR3 coding DNA: TGTGCCAGCTCACCGGGGACAGGGAGAGAGACCCAGTACTTC.

The genes are TRBV2 and TRBJ1-2, with TRBD1 matching over 11 bases. The CDR3 sequence is 15 residues long. J was trimmed by 3 bases and V by 7 bases; bases with no gene match: 7. Germline assignment: CDR1 SNHLY and CDR2 FYNNEI. In DNA form, the CDR3 reads TGTGCCAGCACCTTCGGGACAGGGGGATACTATGGCTACACCTTC. Residues: CASTFGTGGYYGYTF.

The chain combines TRBV18 with TRBJ2-7; 9 nucleotides line up with TRBD2. Per the germline V gene, CDR1 is KGHSH and CDR2 is LQKENI. There are 15 residues in the CDR3. The junction had 13 bases not matched to a gene; V was cut back by 6 bases and J by 7 bases. The CDR3 DNA reads TGTGCCAGCTCTCAGTCTAGCGGGGTCTTGGGAGAGCAGTACTTC. Protein sequence: CASSQSSGVLGEQYF.

This sequence joins TRBV4-2 and TRBJ1-6, with D uncertain. V lost 0 bases and J 13 bases, leaving 10 bases between the germline ends. Germline CDR1 is LGHNA and CDR2 is YNFKEQ. CDR3 length equals 13 residues. The CDR3 DNA reads as TGTGCCAGCAGCCAAGAACCCCTGAGCCCCCTCCACTTT. Protein: CASSQEPLSPLHF.

This chain links TRBV6-5 with TRBJ2-7; TRBD1 matches at 9 bases. CDR3 length equals 15 residues. V lost 8 bases and J lost 4; bases outside the gene matches: 12. Germline V gene sequence: CDR1 MNHEY, CDR2 SVGAGI. The CDR3: CASALAGTGSYEQYF. DNA of the CDR3: TGTGCCAGCGCTCTGGCTGGGACAGGGAGTTACGAGCAGTACTTC.